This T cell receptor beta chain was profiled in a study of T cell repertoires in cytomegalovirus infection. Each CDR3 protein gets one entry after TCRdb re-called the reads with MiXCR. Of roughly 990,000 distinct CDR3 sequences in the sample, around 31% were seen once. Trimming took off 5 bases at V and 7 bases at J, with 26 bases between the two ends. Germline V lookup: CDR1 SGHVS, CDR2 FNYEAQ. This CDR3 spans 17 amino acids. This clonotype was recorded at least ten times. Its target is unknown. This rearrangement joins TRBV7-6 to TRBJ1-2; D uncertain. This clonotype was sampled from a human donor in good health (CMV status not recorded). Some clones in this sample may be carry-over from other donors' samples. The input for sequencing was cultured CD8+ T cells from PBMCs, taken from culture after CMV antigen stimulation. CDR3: CASSPISVGTAEGGYTF. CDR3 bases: TGTGCCAGCAGCCCGATTTCTGTGGGAACCGCGGAAGGTGGCTACACCTTC. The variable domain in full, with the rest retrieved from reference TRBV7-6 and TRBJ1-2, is GAGVSQSPRYKVTKRGQDVALRCDPISGHVSLYWYRQALGQGPEFLTYFNYEAQQDKSGLPNDRFSAERPEGSISTLTIQRTEQRDSAMYRCASSPISVGTAEGGYTFGSGTRLTVV.